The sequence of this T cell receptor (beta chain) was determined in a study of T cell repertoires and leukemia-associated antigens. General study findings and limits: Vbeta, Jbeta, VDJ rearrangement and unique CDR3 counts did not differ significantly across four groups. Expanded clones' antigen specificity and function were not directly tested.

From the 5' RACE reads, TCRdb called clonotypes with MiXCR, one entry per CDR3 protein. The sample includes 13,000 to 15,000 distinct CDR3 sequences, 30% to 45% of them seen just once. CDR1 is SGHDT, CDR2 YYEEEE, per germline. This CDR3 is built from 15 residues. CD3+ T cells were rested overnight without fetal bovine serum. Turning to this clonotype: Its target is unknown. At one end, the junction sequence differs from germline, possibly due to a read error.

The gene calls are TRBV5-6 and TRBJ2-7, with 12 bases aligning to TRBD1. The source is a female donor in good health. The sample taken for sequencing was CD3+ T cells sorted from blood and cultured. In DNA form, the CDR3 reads TGTGCCAGCAGCTTGGGTGGGACAGGGGGCTACGAGCAGCACTTC. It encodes CASSLGGTGGYEQHF.